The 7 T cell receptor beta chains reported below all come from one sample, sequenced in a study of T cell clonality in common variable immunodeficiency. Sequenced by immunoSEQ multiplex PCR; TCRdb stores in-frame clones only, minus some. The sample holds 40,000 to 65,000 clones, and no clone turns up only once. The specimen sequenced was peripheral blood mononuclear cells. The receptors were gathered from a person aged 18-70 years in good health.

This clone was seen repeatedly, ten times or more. The DNA read from the CDR3 is TGTGCCAGCAGCTCCTCGGGACTAGCGGGACCAGGAGGGCCCTACGAG. This codes for CASSSSGLAGPGGPYE. The CDR3, in full, reads CASSSSGLAGPGGPYEQYF. The rearrangement links TRBV13 to TRBJ2-7, with TRBD2 identical over 13 bases. The read ends 3 residues before the CDR3 terminus; that terminus is restored from the germline J gene. The trim removed 4 bases at V and 2 bases at J, leaving 14 bases unmatched. Germline CDR1 is PRHDT and CDR2 is FYEKMQ (reference sequence). The CDR3 is 19 residues long.

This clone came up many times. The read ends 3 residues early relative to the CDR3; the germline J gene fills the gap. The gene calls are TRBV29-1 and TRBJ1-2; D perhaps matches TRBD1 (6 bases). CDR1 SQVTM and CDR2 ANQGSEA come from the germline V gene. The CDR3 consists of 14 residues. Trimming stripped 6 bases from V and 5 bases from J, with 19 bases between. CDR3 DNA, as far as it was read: TGCAGCGTAGCCGACTACAGGGTAGGGTATGGC. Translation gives CSVADYRVGYG. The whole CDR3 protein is CSVADYRVGYGYTF. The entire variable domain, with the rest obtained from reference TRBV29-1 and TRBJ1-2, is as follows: SAVISQKPSRDICQRGTSLTIQCQVDSQVTMMFWYRQQPGQSLTLIATANQGSEATYESGFVIDKFPISRPNLTFSTLTVSNMSPEDSSIYLCSVADYRVGYGYTFGSGTRLTVV.

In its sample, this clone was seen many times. CDR3 protein: CASSQETNRRWLYEQYF. The part of the CDR3 DNA that was read is TGTGCCAGCAGCCAGGAGACCAACAGGCGGTGGCTCTACGAG. J is TRBJ2-7 and V is TRBV14; D is perhaps TRBD1 (5 bases). Read sequence stops 3 residues before the CDR3 end, and the germline J gene provides the missing end. The CDR3 is 17 amino acids. Deletions cut 3 bases from V and 3 bases from J, with 21 bases between. Germline CDR1 and CDR2: SGHDN and FVKESK.

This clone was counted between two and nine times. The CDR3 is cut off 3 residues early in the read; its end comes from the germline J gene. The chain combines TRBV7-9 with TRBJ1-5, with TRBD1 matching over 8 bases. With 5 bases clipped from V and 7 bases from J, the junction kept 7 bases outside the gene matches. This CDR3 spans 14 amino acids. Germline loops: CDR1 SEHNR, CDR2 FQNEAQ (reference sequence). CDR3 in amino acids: CASSNTGGGQPQHF. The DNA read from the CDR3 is TGTGCCAGCAGCAACACAGGGGGGGGGCAGCCC.

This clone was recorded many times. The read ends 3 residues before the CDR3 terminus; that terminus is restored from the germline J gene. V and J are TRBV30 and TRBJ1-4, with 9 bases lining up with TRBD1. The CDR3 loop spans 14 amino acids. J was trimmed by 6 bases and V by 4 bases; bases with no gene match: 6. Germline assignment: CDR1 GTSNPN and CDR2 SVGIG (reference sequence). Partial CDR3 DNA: TGTGCCTGGAACACAGGGGGCGTTTATGAAAAA. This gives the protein CAWNTGGVYEK. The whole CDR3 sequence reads CAWNTGGVYEKLFF.

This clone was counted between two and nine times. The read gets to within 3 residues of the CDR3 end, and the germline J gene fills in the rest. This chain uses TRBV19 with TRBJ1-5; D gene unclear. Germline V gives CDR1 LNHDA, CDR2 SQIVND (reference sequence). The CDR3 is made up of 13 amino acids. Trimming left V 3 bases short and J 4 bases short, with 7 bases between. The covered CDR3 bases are TGTGCCAGTAGTATTCAAGCAAATCAGCCC. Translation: CASSIQANQP. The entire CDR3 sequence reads CASSIQANQPQHF.

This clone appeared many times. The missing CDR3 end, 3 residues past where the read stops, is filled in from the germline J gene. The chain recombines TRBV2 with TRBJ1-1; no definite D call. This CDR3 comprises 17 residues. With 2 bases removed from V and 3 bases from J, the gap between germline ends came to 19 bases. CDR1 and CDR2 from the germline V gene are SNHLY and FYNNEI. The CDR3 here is CASSELPPSRRDTEAFF. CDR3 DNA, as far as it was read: TGTGCCAGCAGTGAACTCCCCCCTTCCCGGAGGGACACTGAA.